This record looks at one T cell receptor (beta chain) sequence and its context. What it recognizes is unknown. The CDR3 length is 16 residues. V gave up 6 bases and J gave up 5 bases, with 19 bases separating them. The germline V gene encodes CDR1 MNHNS and CDR2 SASEGT. These data originate in a study of CD8 T cells in Susac syndrome. Study-wide results and limits: The study conceded that its TCR sequencing and HLA analysis involved relatively few individuals.

With random hexamers, roughly 0.45 to 1 ug RNA was reverse transcribed. Each CDR3 protein is one row after TCRdb ran MiXCR on the immunoSEQ multiplex PCR reads. This table has some 130,000 distinct CDR3 sequences, 90% to 95% appearing once. This TCR derives from a human donor in good health. What was sequenced was CD4+ T cells from PBMCs. This sequence joins TRBV6-1 and TRBJ2-2, with TRBD2 as a possible D gene (6 bases). CDR3 sequence reads: CASRIGRRGRTGELFF. For the CDR3, the DNA is TGTGCCAGCAGAATCGGGCGGAGGGGTCGGACCGGGGAGCTGTTTTTT.